These T cell receptor beta chains were read from a single sample in a study of regulatory T cells in long-lasting Graves disease. Each CDR3 protein gets one entry after TCRdb re-called the multiplex PCR reads with MiXCR. Here the sample spans roughly 430,000 distinct CDR3 sequences, about 16% being singletons. The data were also submitted as part of a second study, on T cells in Graves' hyperthyroidism and ophthalmopathy.

The sequencing here drew on peripheral blood mononuclear cells (PBMCs), taken at new diagnosis, from a patient treated with antithyroid drugs. These receptor sequences come from a young woman with Graves disease. Both conserved end residues are part of each CDR3. A D gene is named only where the DNA matches it firmly. Clone size, where shown, is once, few, many, or a class for clones that have expanded.

few,TRBJ2-1,TRBD2,TRBV20-1,TGCAGTGCTAGCCGACTAGCGGGGGACTACAATGAGCAGTTCTTC,CSASRLAGDYNEQFF
-,TRBJ2-2,-,TRBV29-1,TGCAGCGTTGGTGACAGACTAATGAACACCGGGGAGCTGTTTTTT,CSVGDRLMNTGELFF
many,TRBJ2-7,TRBD1,TRBV27,TGTGCCACCACAATCAAGGGGACAGGTCCTATTCCCTACGAGCAGTACTTC,CATTIKGTGPIPYEQYF
-,TRBJ2-1,TRBD1,TRBV7-3,TGTGCCAGCAGCTTAACGTTTTCTACAGGGGGCATTGAGCAGTTCTTC,CASSLTFSTGGIEQFF
-,TRBJ2-2,-,TRBV9,TGTGCCAGCAGCGTAGGTCGGGACACCGGGGAGCTGTTTTTT,CASSVGRDTGELFF
many,TRBJ2-1,-,TRBV5-1,TGCGCCAGCAGGCCCACAGGGGGGGGATCCTACAATGAGCAGTTCTTC,CASRPTGGGSYNEQFF
-,TRBJ2-2,-,TRBV20-1,TGCAGTGCTTACCGTGGGTACTTGAACACCGGGGAGCTGTTTTTT,CSAYRGYLNTGELFF
many,TRBJ2-2,-,TRBV11-2,TGTGCCAGCAGCTTAGAAGCGCCAGGACTTCTCGGGGAGCTGTTTTTT,CASSLEAPGLLGELFF
few,TRBJ2-2,-,TRBV30,TGTGCCTCCCGGGGCTACTACACCGGGGAGCTGTTTTTT,CASRGYYTGELFF
many,TRBJ1-1,-,TRBV6-1,TGTGCCAGCAGTGCTACAGAGGAGAACACTGAAGCTTTCTTT,CASSATEENTEAFF
many,TRBJ2-5,TRBD1,TRBV28,TGTGCCAGCAGTTTCGGGACAGAGAAAGGGACCCAGTACTTC,CASSFGTEKGTQYF
many,TRBJ1-2,-,TRBV5-1,TGCGCCAGCAGCTTGTCCGGCTCCTCTGACTATGGCTACACCTTC,CASSLSGSSDYGYTF
many,TRBJ2-1,TRBD2,TRBV19,TGTGCCAGTGGGGAGGCGGGAGCCGCCTACAATGAGCAGTTCTTC,CASGEAGAAYNEQFF
-,TRBJ2-3,TRBD2,TRBV14,TGTGCCAGCAGCCAAGAACCGGGACTAGCTTCTGATACGCAGTATTTT,CASSQEPGLASDTQYF
few,TRBJ2-3,-,TRBV12-3/TRBV12-4,TGTGCCAGCAGTGGGTCAGGGGATGGTTTCCCAGATACGCAGTATTTT,CASSGSGDGFPDTQYF
many,TRBJ1-4,-,TRBV18,TGTGCCAGCTCACCAAGTGACAGGCTTAATGAAAAACTGTTTTTT,CASSPSDRLNEKLFF
once,TRBJ2-1,TRBD2,TRBV7-3,TGTGCCAGCAGCCCCGGGTCGGCTAGCGGGACCTACAATGAGCAGTTCTTC,CASSPGSASGTYNEQFF
many,TRBJ2-1,TRBD1,TRBV28,TGTGCCAGCAGACCGGACAGGGACCTAGGAAGGGGTACCTACAATGAGCAGTTCTTC,CASRPDRDLGRGTYNEQFF
many,TRBJ2-1,TRBD2,TRBV11-2,TGTGCCAGCAGCTTAGGACATGCGGGAGGGGGTTTGGAGCAGTTCTTC,CASSLGHAGGGLEQFF
few,TRBJ2-1,-,TRBV5-1,TGCGCCAGCAGCCGTTGGGAGAGGAATGAGCAGTTCTTC,CASSRWERNEQFF
many,TRBJ1-1,TRBD1,TRBV29-1,TGCAGCGTGCGGGAACCCGGGACAGAAGGGAACACTGAAGCTTTCTTT,CSVREPGTEGNTEAFF
few,TRBJ2-7,-,TRBV5-1,TGCGCCAGCAGCTTTCGCGGGACCCACGAGCAGTACTTC,CASSFRGTHEQYF
few,TRBJ2-1,-,TRBV20-1,TGCAGTGCCGGGGACTTTTACAATGAGCAGTTCTTC,CSAGDFYNEQFF
many,TRBJ2-1,-,TRBV28,TGTGCCAGCACTCCAGGCGGAACCTTCTACAATGAGCAGTTCTTC,CASTPGGTFYNEQFF
-,TRBJ1-1,-,TRBV24-1,TGTGCCACAAATACACAGGGCGAAAAGTTCGCTGAAGCTTTCTTT,CATNTQGEKFAEAFF
many,TRBJ1-2,-,TRBV5-1,TGCGCCAGCAGCTTGGTACCGGTCTATGGCTACACCTTC,CASSLVPVYGYTF
many,TRBJ2-7,TRBD2,TRBV7-6,TGTGCCAGCAGCTTCGGGGGGAGCAGGGTGGACGAGCAGTACTTC,CASSFGGSRVDEQYF
many,TRBJ2-6,-,TRBV5-1,TGCGCCAGCAGCAGAACAGGGTTTGGCTCTGGGGCCAACGTCCTGACTTTC,CASSRTGFGSGANVLTF
few,TRBJ1-5,TRBD1,TRBV6-2/TRBV6-3,TGTGCCAGCAGTTTACATGGGACAGTATATAGCAATCAGCCCCAGCATTTT,CASSLHGTVYSNQPQHF
-,TRBJ1-1,-,TRBV7-9,TGTGCCAGCAGCCCCTATCTACAGGGCATGGTTGAAGCTTTCTTT,CASSPYLQGMVEAFF
many,TRBJ1-6,TRBD1,TRBV20-1,TGCAGTGCACTAGCGGGACAGGGGAATTCACCCCTCCACTTT,CSALAGQGNSPLHF
-,TRBJ2-2,TRBD2,TRBV12-3/TRBV12-4,TGTGCCAGCAGTTACTCGATCGAAATCGGGAGGGCCGCCGGGGAGCTGTTTTTT,CASSYSIEIGRAAGELFF
many,TRBJ2-1,-,TRBV29-1,TGCAGCGTTGTGGGGCCGGCCACTACTAAAGAGCAGTTCTTC,CSVVGPATTKEQFF
many,TRBJ2-1,-,TRBV20-1,TGCAGTGCTTCTTCCTGGGTGGGGGAAAATGAGCAGTTCTTC,CSASSWVGENEQFF